This T cell receptor (beta chain) was identified during a study of blood T cells in healthy people across ages. Germline V CDR1 and CDR2: MGHRA, YSYEKL. Trimming removed 1 base from V and 9 bases from J; junction bases left unmatched: 6. CDR3 length equals 15 residues. A J-beta primer mix and a sample-barcoded 5' primer were used in a second PCR of about 6 to 12 cycles. MiXCR, applied by TCRdb to the 5' RACE reads, yields one record per CDR3 protein. This sample has 700,000 to 1,000,000 distinct CDR3 sequences, with 40% to 50% found just once. As concerns this clonotype: Its antigen is currently unknown.

Study conclusions and caveats: TCR beta diversity tracked closely with naive T cell percentage.

Healthy individuals of Caucasian origin from Russia, aged roughly 6 to 100, served as donors. Every sample yielded at least 6.5 million isolated PBMCs. The receptor comes from a man aged 55 to 69 in good health. The material sequenced was blood. The rearrangement uses TRBV4-1 and TRBJ2-1, with 10 bases fitting TRBD2. In DNA form, the CDR3 reads TGCGCCAGCAGCCAAGGAGAGCGGGGGGGCGGTGAGCAGTTCTTC. Translation gives CASSQGERGGGEQFF.